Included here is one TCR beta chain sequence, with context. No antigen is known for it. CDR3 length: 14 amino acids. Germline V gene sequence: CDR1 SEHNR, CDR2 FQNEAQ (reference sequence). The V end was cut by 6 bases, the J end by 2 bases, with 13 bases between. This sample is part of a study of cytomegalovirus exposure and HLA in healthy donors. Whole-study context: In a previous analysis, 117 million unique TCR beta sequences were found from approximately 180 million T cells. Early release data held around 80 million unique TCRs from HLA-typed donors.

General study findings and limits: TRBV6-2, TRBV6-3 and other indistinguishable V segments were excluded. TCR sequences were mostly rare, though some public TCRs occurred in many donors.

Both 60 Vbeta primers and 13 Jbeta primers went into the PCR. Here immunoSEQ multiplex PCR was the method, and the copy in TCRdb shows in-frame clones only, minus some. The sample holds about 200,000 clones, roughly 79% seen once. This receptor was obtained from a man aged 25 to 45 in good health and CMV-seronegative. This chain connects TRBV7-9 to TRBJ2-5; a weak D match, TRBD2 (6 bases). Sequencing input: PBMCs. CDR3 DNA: TGTGCCAGCAGAGCTAGCGCGAATCAAGAGACCCAGTACTTC. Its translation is CASRASANQETQYF.